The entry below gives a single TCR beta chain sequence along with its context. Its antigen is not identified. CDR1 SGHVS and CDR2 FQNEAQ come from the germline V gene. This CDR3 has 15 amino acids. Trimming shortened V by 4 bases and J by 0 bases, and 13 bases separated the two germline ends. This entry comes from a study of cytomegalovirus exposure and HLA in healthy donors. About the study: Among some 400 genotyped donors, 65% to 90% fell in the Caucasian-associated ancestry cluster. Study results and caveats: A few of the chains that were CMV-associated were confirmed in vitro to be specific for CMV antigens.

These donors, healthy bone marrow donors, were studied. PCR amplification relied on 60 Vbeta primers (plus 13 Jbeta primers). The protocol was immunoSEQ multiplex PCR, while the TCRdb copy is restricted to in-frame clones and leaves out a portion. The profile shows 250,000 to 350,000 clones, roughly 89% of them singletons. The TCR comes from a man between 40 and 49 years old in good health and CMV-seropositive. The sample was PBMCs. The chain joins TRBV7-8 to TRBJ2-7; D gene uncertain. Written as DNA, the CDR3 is TGTGCCAGCAGCTCTCCCCCATGGAGCTCCTACGAGCAGTACTTC. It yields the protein CASSSPPWSSYEQYF.